These 9 T cell receptor beta chains originate from one sample sequenced in a study of T cells in Graves' hyperthyroidism and ophthalmopathy. RNA transcripts provided the source from which TCR beta CDR3 regions were amplified. HTBI primers were used for first-round RT-PCR of the TCR CDR3. TCRdb itself ran the multiplex PCR reads through MiXCR, one entry per CDR3 protein. The repertoire includes 500,000 to 600,000 distinct CDR3 sequences, around 43% of them detected once, and about 43% sits in the top ten. What was sequenced was peripheral blood or thyroid tissue (not recorded which). Receptors were obtained from an adult woman with Graves' disease, either hyperthyroidism or ophthalmopathy (not recorded which).

This clonotype was detected a few times. The genes are TRBV7-6 and TRBJ2-1, with TRBD2 as a possible D gene (7 bases). V gave up 8 bases and J gave up 9 bases, with 11 bases separating them. This CDR3 comprises 11 residues. The germline CDR1 and CDR2 sequences are SGHVS and FNYEAQ. The CDR3: CASGRGIEQFF. The CDR3 DNA reads as TGTGCCAGCGGGAGGGGGATTGAGCAGTTCTTC.

As for this clonotype: A read error may account for a junction end that differs from germline. The chain uses TRBV9 and TRBJ2-5; D is undetermined. Germline loops: CDR1 SGDLS, CDR2 YYNGEE. The CDR3 consists of 11 residues. In DNA form, the CDR3 reads TGTGCCAGCAGCCCTTCTAACTTGGCGTTCTTC. Its translation is CASSPSNLAFF.

This chain links TRBV4-3 with TRBJ1-5; 7 bases fit TRBD1. The CDR3 is 14 residues long. Per germline, CDR1 LGHNA and CDR2 YSLEER. V was pared by 7 bases and J by 5 bases, with 8 bases of the junction left unmatched. The CDR3 reads CASIKGTAHQPQHF. The CDR3 nucleotides read TGCGCCAGCATCAAAGGGACAGCTCATCAGCCCCAGCATTTT.

The V call is TRBV7-6, the J call TRBJ2-7, with 8 bases matching TRBD2. The CDR3 has 17 residues. The germline CDR1 and CDR2 sequences are SGHVS and FNYEAQ. Trimming removed 1 base from V and 0 bases from J; junction bases left unmatched: 8. This chain's CDR3 is CASSLGAGGKASYEQYF. CDR3 DNA: TGTGCCAGCAGCTTAGGGGCGGGAGGTAAGGCCTCCTACGAGCAGTACTTC.

Only a few counts were recorded for this clonotype. V gene TRBV29-1 combines with J gene TRBJ1-2; TRBD1 agrees at 9 bases. The length of the CDR3 is 13 residues. The junction had 7 bases not matched to a gene; V was cut back by 6 bases and J by 5 bases. The germline gives CDR1 SQVTM, CDR2 ANQGSEA. Written as DNA, the CDR3 is TGCAGCGTCCCCGTGACAGGGGGGTATGGCTACACCTTC. Its translation is CSVPVTGGYGYTF. The variable domain in full, completed from reference TRBV29-1 and TRBJ1-2, reads SAVISQKPSRDICQRGTSLTIQCQVDSQVTMMFWYRQQPGQSLTLIATANQGSEATYESGFVIDKFPISRPNLTFSTLTVSNMSPEDSSIYLCSVPVTGGYGYTFGSGTRLTVV.

This clonotype was found many times. The rearrangement joins TRBV19 to TRBJ1-2; weak D call: TRBD1 (5 bases). V was pared by 6 bases and J by 4 bases, with 21 bases between. CDR1 is LNHDA, CDR2 SQIVND, per germline (reference sequence). The CDR3 has 16 residues. CDR3 sequence (DNA): TGTGCCAGTAGCCCCGTGAGGGGCAGGGAGGCCTATGGCTACACCTTC. Amino acids: CASSPVRGREAYGYTF. The full variable domain, in which reference TRBV19 and TRBJ1-2 provide the parts outside the CDR3, is DGGITQSPKYLFRKEGQNVTLSCEQNLNHDAMYWYRQDPGQGLRLIYYSQIVNDFQKGDIAEGYSVSREKKESFPLTVTSAQKNPTAFYLCASSPVRGREAYGYTFGSGTRLTVV.

This CDR3 reads CASNPEEEGYGYTF. CDR3 bases: TGTGCCAGCAACCCCGAGGAAGAGGGCTATGGCTACACCTTC. The rearrangement links TRBV2 to TRBJ1-2, with D unclear. CDR3 length: 14 residues. V dropped 7 bases and J dropped 4 bases, with 16 bases sitting between them. The V gene's germline CDR1 is SNHLY and CDR2 FYNNEI.

V is TRBV10-3 and J is TRBJ2-5; 7 bases agree with TRBD2. The V and J ends lost 10 bases and 4 bases, in that order; junction bases with no gene match: 9. Germline CDR1 ENHRY, CDR2 SYGVKD. This CDR3 spans 13 amino acids. The CDR3 bases are TGTGCCACCAGGGAGGGGCGGGGAGAGACCCAGTACTTC. Translated, it gives CATREGRGETQYF.

The V and J genes are TRBV7-6 and TRBJ2-7; 7 bases align to TRBD1. Germline assignment: CDR1 SGHVS and CDR2 FNYEAQ. CDR3 length: 17 amino acids. V shed 5 bases and J 5 bases; nucleotides not matched to a gene: 18. In DNA, the CDR3 is TGTGCCAGCAGCCCAAAATCGACAGGGCGCGATCGGCACGAGCAGTACTTC. Amino acids: CASSPKSTGRDRHEQYF.